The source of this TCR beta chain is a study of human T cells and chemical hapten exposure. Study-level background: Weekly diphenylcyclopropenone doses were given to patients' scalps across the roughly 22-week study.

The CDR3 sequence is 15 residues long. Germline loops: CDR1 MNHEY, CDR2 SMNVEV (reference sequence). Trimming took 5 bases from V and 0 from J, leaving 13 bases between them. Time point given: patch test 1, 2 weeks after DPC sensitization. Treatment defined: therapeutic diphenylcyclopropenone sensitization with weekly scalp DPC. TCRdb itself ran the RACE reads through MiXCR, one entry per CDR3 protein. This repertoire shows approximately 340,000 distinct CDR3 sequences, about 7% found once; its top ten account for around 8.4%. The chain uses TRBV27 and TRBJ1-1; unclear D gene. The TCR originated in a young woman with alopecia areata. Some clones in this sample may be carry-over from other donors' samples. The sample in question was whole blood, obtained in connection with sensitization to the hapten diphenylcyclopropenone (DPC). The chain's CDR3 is CASSAPGIMNTEAFF. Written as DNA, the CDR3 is TGTGCCAGCAGTGCCCCAGGAATTATGAACACTGAAGCTTTCTTT.